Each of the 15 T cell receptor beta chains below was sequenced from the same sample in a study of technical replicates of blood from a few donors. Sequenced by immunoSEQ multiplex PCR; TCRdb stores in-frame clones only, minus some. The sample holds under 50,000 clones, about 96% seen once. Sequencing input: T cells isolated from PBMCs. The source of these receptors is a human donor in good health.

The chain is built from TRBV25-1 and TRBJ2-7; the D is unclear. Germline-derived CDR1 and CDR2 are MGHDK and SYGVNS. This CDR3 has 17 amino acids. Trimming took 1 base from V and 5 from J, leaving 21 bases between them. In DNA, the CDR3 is TGTGCCAGCAGTGAATTAGCCTCCGCGGAGACTGAGGACGAGCAGTACTTC. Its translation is CASSELASAETEDEQYF.

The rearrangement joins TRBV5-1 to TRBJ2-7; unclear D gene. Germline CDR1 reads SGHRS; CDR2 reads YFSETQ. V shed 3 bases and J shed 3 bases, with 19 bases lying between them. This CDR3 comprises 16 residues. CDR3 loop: CASSSVAASIDYEQYF. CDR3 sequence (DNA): TGCGCCAGCAGCTCCGTAGCAGCTTCGATCGACTACGAGCAGTACTTC.

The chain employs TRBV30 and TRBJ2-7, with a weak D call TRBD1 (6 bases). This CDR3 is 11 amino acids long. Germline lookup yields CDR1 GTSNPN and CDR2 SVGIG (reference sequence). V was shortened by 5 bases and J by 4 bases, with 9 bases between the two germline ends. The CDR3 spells CAWRTGYEQYF. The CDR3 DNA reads TGTGCCTGGCGAACAGGGTACGAGCAGTACTTC. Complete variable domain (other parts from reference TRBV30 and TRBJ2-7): SQTIHQWPATLVQPVGSPLSLECTVEGTSNPNLYWYRQAAGRGLQLLFYSVGIGQISSEVPQNLSASRPQDRQFILSSKKLLLSDSGFYLCAWRTGYEQYFGPGTRLTVT.

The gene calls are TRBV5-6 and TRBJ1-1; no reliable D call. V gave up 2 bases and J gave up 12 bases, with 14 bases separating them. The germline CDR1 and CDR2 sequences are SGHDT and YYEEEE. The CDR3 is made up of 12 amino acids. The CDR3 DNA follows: TGTGCCAGCAGCTTATTTAACAGTGACACTTTCTTT. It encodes CASSLFNSDTFF.

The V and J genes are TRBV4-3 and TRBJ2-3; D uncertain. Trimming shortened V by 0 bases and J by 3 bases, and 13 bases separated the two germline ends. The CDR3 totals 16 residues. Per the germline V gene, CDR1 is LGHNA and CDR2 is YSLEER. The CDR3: CASSQEGRSGTDTQYF. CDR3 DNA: TGCGCCAGCAGCCAAGAGGGCAGGTCAGGAACAGATACGCAGTATTTT.

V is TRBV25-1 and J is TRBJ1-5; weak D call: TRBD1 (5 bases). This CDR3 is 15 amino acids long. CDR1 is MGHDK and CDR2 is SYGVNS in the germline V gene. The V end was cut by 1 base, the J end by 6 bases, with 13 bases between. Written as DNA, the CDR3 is TGTGCCAGCAGTGAATTAGGGACGGGAGTTCAGCCCCAGCATTTT. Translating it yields CASSELGTGVQPQHF.

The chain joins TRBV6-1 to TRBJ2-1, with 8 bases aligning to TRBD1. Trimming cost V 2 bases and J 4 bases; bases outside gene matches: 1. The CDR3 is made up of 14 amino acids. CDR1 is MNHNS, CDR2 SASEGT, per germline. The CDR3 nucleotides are TGTGCCAGCAGTGAACAGGGGGCTTACAATGAGCAGTTCTTC. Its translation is CASSEQGAYNEQFF.

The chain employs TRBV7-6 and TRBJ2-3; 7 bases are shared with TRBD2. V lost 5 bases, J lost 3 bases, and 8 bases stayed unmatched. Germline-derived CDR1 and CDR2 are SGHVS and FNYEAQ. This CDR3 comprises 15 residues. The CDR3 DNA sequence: TGTGCCAGCAGCCCCTTAAAGCGGGATACAGATACGCAGTATTTT. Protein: CASSPLKRDTDTQYF.

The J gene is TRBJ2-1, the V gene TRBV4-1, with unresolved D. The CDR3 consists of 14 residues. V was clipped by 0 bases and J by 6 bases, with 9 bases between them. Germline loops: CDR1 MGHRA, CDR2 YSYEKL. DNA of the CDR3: TGCGCCAGCAGCCAAGATACGAGGCCCAATGAGCAGTTCTTC. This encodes CASSQDTRPNEQFF.

The CDR3 DNA follows: TGTGCCAGCAGCTCCCTTTACAGGGAGGGTAATGAAAAACTGTTTTTT. It yields the protein CASSSLYREGNEKLFF. The V call is TRBV7-8, the J call TRBJ1-4; tentative D call: TRBD1 (6 bases). CDR1 is SGHVS and CDR2 is FQNEAQ in the germline V gene. The CDR3 covers 16 residues. The V end was cut by 4 bases, the J end by 4 bases, with 16 bases between.

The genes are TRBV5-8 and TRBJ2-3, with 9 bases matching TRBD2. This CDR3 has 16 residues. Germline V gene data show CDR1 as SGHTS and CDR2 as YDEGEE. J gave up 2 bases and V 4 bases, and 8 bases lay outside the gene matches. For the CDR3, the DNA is TGTGCCAGCAGCCTGGGGCTAGCGGGGACCACAGATACGCAGTATTTT. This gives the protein CASSLGLAGTTDTQYF.

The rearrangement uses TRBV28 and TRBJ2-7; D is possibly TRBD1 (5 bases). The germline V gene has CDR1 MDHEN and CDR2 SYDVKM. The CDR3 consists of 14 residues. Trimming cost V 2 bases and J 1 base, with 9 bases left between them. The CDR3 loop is CASSLARESYEQYF. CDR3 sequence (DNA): TGTGCCAGCAGTTTAGCCAGGGAATCCTACGAGCAGTACTTC.

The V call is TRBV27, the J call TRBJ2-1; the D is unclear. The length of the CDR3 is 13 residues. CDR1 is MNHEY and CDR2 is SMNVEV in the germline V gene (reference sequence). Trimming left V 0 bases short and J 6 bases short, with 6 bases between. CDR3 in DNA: TGTGCCAGCAGTTTATCTCAGGTCAATGAGCAGTTCTTC. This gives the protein CASSLSQVNEQFF.

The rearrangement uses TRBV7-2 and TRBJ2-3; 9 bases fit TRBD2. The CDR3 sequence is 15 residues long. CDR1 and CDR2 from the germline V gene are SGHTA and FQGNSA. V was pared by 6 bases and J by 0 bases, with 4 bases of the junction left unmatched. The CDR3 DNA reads TGTGCCAGCAGTTTAACTAGCGGGAGCACAGATACGCAGTATTTT. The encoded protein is CASSLTSGSTDTQYF.

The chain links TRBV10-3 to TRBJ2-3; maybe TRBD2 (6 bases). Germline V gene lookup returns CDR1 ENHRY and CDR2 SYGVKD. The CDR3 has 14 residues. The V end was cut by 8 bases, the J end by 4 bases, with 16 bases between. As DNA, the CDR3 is TGTGCCATCCGTCTGGGGGGAGCCGCAGATACGCAGTATTTT. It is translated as CAIRLGGAADTQYF.